The clone carrying this T cell receptor (beta chain) was observed a single time. V was clipped by 5 bases and J by 6 bases; unmatched bases: 2. The CDR3 consists of 12 residues. The germline CDR1 and CDR2 sequences are DFQATT and SNEGSKA (reference sequence). This record comes from a study of T-cell reconstitution after alpha-beta-depleted transplantation in children. Unique molecular identifiers were used in preparing the TCRbeta library. TCRdb re-called the PCR reads with MiXCR, one entry per CDR3 protein. The data show about 470,000 distinct CDR3 sequences, with approximately 42% seen just once and 27% held by the top ten.

This sample comprised PBMCs, obtained before TCRalphabeta/CD19-depleted stem cell transplant. This clonotype was sampled from a girl aged 2-10 years with aplastic anemia, due to receive a stem cell transplant. The V call is TRBV20-1, the J call TRBJ2-2; 8 bases match TRBD1. Here the CDR3 reads CSAQQGAGELFF. The DNA of the CDR3 is TGCAGTGCTCAACAGGGGGCCGGGGAGCTGTTTTTT.